The clone carrying this TCR beta chain has a count of ten or more. Its specificity is not known. Germline values: CDR1 SGHVS, CDR2 FNYEAQ. CDR3 size: 14 residues. Trimming removed 5 bases from V and 4 bases from J, with 12 bases in between. It was 5'RACE with constant-segment primers that produced the TCR alpha and TCR beta cDNA libraries, which carried sample barcodes and UMIs. TCRdb re-called the 5' RACE reads through MiXCR, storing one row per CDR3 protein. In the table there are some 200,000 distinct CDR3 sequences, 20% to 25% of which are singletons. This entry comes from a study of T-cell memory formation after mild COVID-19. About the study: TCR clusters largely stayed donor specific. Findings and caveats of the study: From day 15 to 85, contracting clones were balanced between CD4 and CD8, whereas later expanders leaned toward CD4+. Researchers found some responding clones in pre-infection memory, a sign that cross-reactive memory joined.

The clonotype comes from an adult woman who had mild COVID-19 (a few samples of this study predate the infection). Cell type and time point are not known. The V gene is TRBV7-6, the J gene TRBJ2-1, with D maybe TRBD1 (6 bases). The sample was PBMCs or a T cell subset sorted from them (not recorded which). CDR3 nucleotide sequence: TGTGCCAGCAGCCCCAGGGGCGTATACAATGAGCAGTTCTTC. Encoded protein: CASSPRGVYNEQFF.